This TCR beta chain originates from a study of T cell responses to AZD1222 COVID-19 vaccine. The V end was cut by 6 bases, the J end by 4 bases, with 4 bases between. The CDR3 contains 11 residues. From germline, CDR1 is MNHNY and CDR2 SVGAGI (reference sequence). Sequenced by immunoSEQ multiplex PCR; TCRdb stores in-frame clones only, minus some. The sample consists of roughly 110,000 clones, around 89% of them appearing once. The sequence came from an adult who received the AZD1222 COVID-19 vaccine. The sample consisted of peripheral blood, taken 28 days after the second AZD1222 dose. The V gene is TRBV6-6, the J gene TRBJ2-1; D is ambiguous. The CDR3 DNA sequence: TGTGCCAGCAGGACTTACAATGAGCAGTTCTTC. Residues: CASRTYNEQFF.